A single sample is the source of the 27 T cell receptor beta chains below, sequenced in a study of monozygotic twins with inflammatory bowel disease (dated by TCRdb to about 2019). Libraries were prepared through 5' RACE. The instrument was an Illumina HiSeq 2500. One entry per CDR3 protein sequence results from the TCRdb reprocessing of the reads, with DNA left out. This sample's table lists approximately 420,000 distinct CDR3 sequences. Clones ranked in the top ten supply around 2.5% of the sample. Sequenced sample: blood. The receptors here all came from a human donor with ulcerative colitis or Crohn's disease, or a healthy co-twin of an affected twin (not recorded which).

This chain joins TRBV5-1 and TRBJ2-1; TCRdb designates TRBD2, a call that cannot be tested without DNA. Germline V gives CDR1 SGHRS, CDR2 YFSETQ. The length of the CDR3 is 14 residues. CDR3 in amino acids: CASTRDYSYNEQFF.

Here the CDR3 reads CASSFRQGAEVNTEAFF. This chain uses TRBV7-2 with TRBJ1-1; TCRdb gives TRBD1 as the D gene, but with no DNA this cannot be confirmed. Germline loops: CDR1 SGHTA, CDR2 FQGNSA. This CDR3 spans 17 amino acids.

The chain carries TRBV12-3 or TRBV12-4 and TRBJ1-1; TCRdb indicates TRBD1, and absent DNA this call remains unverified. The CDR3 has 12 amino acids. The CDR3 protein is CASSGTGLVAFF.

The chain uses TRBV28 and TRBJ2-5. This CDR3 has 14 amino acids. CDR1 and CDR2 from the germline V gene are MDHEN and SYDVKM. The CDR3 sequence: CASTMLRVQETQYF.

This rearrangement joins TRBV27 to TRBJ2-4. Germline V gene sequence: CDR1 MNHEY, CDR2 SMNVEV (reference sequence). The CDR3 contains 14 residues. The CDR3 here is CASKRDHAQNIQYF.

The chain joins TRBV7-9 to TRBJ2-2; TCRdb proposes TRBD1, but this gene call is untestable without DNA. Germline values: CDR1 SEHNR, CDR2 FQNEAQ (reference sequence). The CDR3 runs 15 residues. CDR3 region: CASSSGPTGTGELFF.

The rearrangement uses TRBV7-2 and TRBJ1-3. CDR1 and CDR2 from the germline V gene are SGHTA and FQGNSA. The CDR3 is made up of 16 amino acids. The CDR3 loop reads CASSLDTASSGNTIYF.

This chain connects TRBV5-1 to TRBJ2-1; as DNA is missing, the TRBD2 call by TCRdb cannot be tested. This CDR3 contains 17 residues. Germline lookup yields CDR1 SGHRS and CDR2 YFSETQ. CDR3 residues: CASSLARWEGRANEQFF.

The rearrangement joins TRBV20-1 to TRBJ2-1; TCRdb reports TRBD2, a call that lacks DNA to check it against. The CDR3 loop spans 16 amino acids. Germline V gene lookup returns CDR1 DFQATT and CDR2 SNEGSKA (reference sequence). The CDR3 loop reads CSALRLAGAVGNEQFF.

This chain joins TRBV7-2 and TRBJ2-7; TCRdb's D call of TRBD2 is untestable without DNA. Germline lookup yields CDR1 SGHTA and CDR2 FQGNSA. The CDR3 runs to 17 residues. This CDR3 is CASSALVAGAYPYEQYF. The full variable domain, its missing parts supplied by reference TRBV7-2 and TRBJ2-7, is GAGVSQSPSNKVTEKGKDVELRCDPISGHTALYWYRQSLGQGLEFLIYFQGNSAPDKSGLPSDRFSAERTGGSVSTLTIQRTQQEDSAVYLCASSALVAGAYPYEQYFGPGTRLTVT.

This chain connects TRBV7-8 to TRBJ2-7; absent DNA, TCRdb's TRBD1 call cannot be checked. The CDR3 length is 16 residues. The V gene's germline CDR1 is SGHVS and CDR2 FQNEAQ. The CDR3 region is CASSLPLTVPNYEQYF. The full variable domain, rest sourced from reference TRBV7-8 and TRBJ2-7, is GAGVSQSPRYKVAKRGQDVALRCDPISGHVSLFWYQQALGQGPEFLTYFQNEAQLDKSGLPSDRFFAERPEGSVSTLKIQRTQQEDSAVYLCASSLPLTVPNYEQYFGPGTRLTVT.

This chain uses TRBV5-1 with TRBJ2-1; TCRdb lists TRBD1, though no DNA is available to test this call. The germline CDR1 and CDR2 sequences are SGHRS and YFSETQ. This CDR3 has 11 amino acids. The CDR3 reads CASSLPGHCVF.

The rearrangement joins TRBV5-1 to TRBJ2-3; TCRdb gives TRBD1 as the D gene, but with no DNA this cannot be confirmed. The CDR3 sequence is 15 residues long. CDR1 and CDR2 from the germline V gene are SGHRS and YFSETQ. The CDR3 sequence: CASSSRQGPTDTQYF.

CDR3 in amino acids: CASSSSGGPYNEQFF. The chain combines TRBV12-3 or TRBV12-4 with TRBJ2-1; TCRdb names TRBD1, which stays unverified in the absence of DNA. This CDR3 spans 15 amino acids.

The gene calls are TRBV20-1 and TRBJ2-7; lacking DNA, the TRBD2 call made by TCRdb goes unchecked. CDR3 length equals 16 residues. Germline V gene data show CDR1 as DFQATT and CDR2 as SNEGSKA (reference sequence). CDR3 region: CSARGLAGNRFDEQYF.

V gene TRBV5-1 combines with J gene TRBJ1-5; TCRdb gives TRBD1 as the D gene, but with no DNA this cannot be confirmed. The CDR3 spans 16 residues. Germline lookup yields CDR1 SGHRS and CDR2 YFSETQ. CDR3 region: CASSLDASQRGQPQHF.

This chain joins TRBV4-1 and TRBJ1-2. From germline, CDR1 is MGHRA and CDR2 YSYEKL. The CDR3 length is 15 residues. The CDR3 loop is CASSQEFGRDYGYTF.

The V call is TRBV6-7, the J call TRBJ2-2; without DNA, the TCRdb call of TRBD2 cannot be checked. TRBV6-7 is an ORF, and what it does is uncertain. This CDR3 has 16 residues. This CDR3 reads CASSNTGTNPLGELFF.

The chain carries TRBV6-2 or TRBV6-3 and TRBJ2-1; no DNA is available, so the TRBD1 call from TCRdb remains unchecked. The germline V gene encodes CDR1 MNHEY and CDR2 SVGEGT. There are 13 residues in the CDR3. The CDR3: CAIKGAVRNEQFF.

The chain uses TRBV6-1 and TRBJ1-2; TCRdb's assignment of TRBD1 cannot be checked, as there is no DNA. CDR3 size: 13 residues. Per the germline V gene, CDR1 is MNHNS and CDR2 is SASEGT. The CDR3 reads CASSDRGPYGYTF.

The CDR3 spells CSVETRGTSGYNEQFF. The rearrangement joins TRBV29-1 to TRBJ2-1; TCRdb calls TRBD2, which cannot be checked without DNA. This CDR3 is built from 16 residues. Germline lookup yields CDR1 SQVTM and CDR2 ANQGSEA.

The chain uses TRBV16 and TRBJ2-6; TCRdb designates TRBD1, a call that cannot be tested without DNA. The CDR3 contains 15 residues. Per the germline V gene, CDR1 is KGHSY and CDR2 is FQNENV. The CDR3 loop reads CASSQSRAGANVLTF.

This sequence joins TRBV4-1 and TRBJ2-5; absent DNA, TCRdb's TRBD1 call cannot be checked. The CDR3 totals 15 residues. CDR1 MGHRA and CDR2 YSYEKL come from the germline V gene. The CDR3 sequence: CASSQPGTGQETQYF.

The chain carries TRBV6-5 and TRBJ1-1. Germline CDR1 MNHEY, CDR2 SVGAGI. The length of the CDR3 is 15 residues. The CDR3 region is CASSYQARMNTEAFF.

This chain uses TRBV20-1 with TRBJ2-7; TCRdb returns TRBD1, unconfirmable since there is no DNA. The CDR3 loop spans 13 amino acids. The V gene's germline CDR1 is DFQATT and CDR2 SNEGSKA (reference sequence). The chain's CDR3 is CSALQGALYEQYF.

This rearrangement joins TRBV2 to TRBJ2-5; as DNA is missing, the TRBD2 call by TCRdb cannot be tested. The CDR3 totals 15 residues. Per germline, CDR1 SNHLY and CDR2 FYNNEI. CDR3 sequence reads: CASSESLGGVETQYF.

This chain joins TRBV24-1 and TRBJ2-2; no DNA is available, so the TRBD2 call from TCRdb remains unchecked. This CDR3 has 14 amino acids. Germline V gives CDR1 KGHDR, CDR2 SFDVKD. CDR3 sequence: CATLAGGSTGELFF.